These 29 T cell receptor beta chains were all obtained from the same sample, sequenced in a study of blood T cells in healthy people across ages (dated by TCRdb to the mid-2010s). Libraries were constructed by 5' RACE. Sequencing was carried out with an Illumina HiSeq 2500. A second about 6 to 11 cycle PCR used a sample-barcoded 5' primer and a J-beta primer mix. Using fastp trimming at Q25 and MiXCR clonotype assembly, TCRdb reanalyzed the public sequencing data and kept in-frame beta chains. Here each entry gathers all rows of one CDR3 protein and keeps the most common genes and DNA. The sample table shows roughly 680,000 distinct CDR3 sequences, and 52% are seen once. Around an eighth of the sample comes from the top ten. Sequencing input: blood. The receptors were gathered from a woman aged 80 or over in good health.

On this clonotype itself: A read error may be the cause here, since a much bigger clone is one base away. The rearrangement links TRBV24-1 to TRBJ2-1; either TRBD1 or TRBD2 may supply D (5 bases each). The ends were cut back, 11 bases at V and 8 bases at J, with 15 bases in the middle. In germline, CDR1 is KGHDR, CDR2 SFDVKD. There are 12 residues in the CDR3. CDR3 amino acids: CAIGTPDDEQFF. CDR3 coding DNA: TGTGCCATCGGGACGCCGGACGATGAGCAGTTCTTC.

This clonotype was observed many times. V usage is TRBV25-1 and J usage is TRBJ2-7; the match to TRBD2 covers 7 bases. Trimming at V came to 3 bases and at J to 3 bases, leaving 8 bases not matched to a gene. The germline V gene has CDR1 MGHDK and CDR2 SYGVNS. This CDR3 spans 15 amino acids. CDR3 DNA sequence: TGTGCCAGCAGTGACACGGCTAGCGGAATCTACGAGCAGTACTTC. Its protein product is CASSDTASGIYEQYF.

V usage is TRBV7-2 and J usage is TRBJ2-5; the match to TRBD2 covers 12 bases. Germline CDR1 and CDR2: SGHTA and FQGNSA. This CDR3 is built from 16 residues. The V and J ends lost 7 bases and 5 bases, in that order; junction bases with no gene match: 11. This CDR3 is CASKLRTSGIGETQYF. The CDR3 DNA reads TGTGCCAGCAAACTTCGGACTAGCGGGATTGGGGAGACCCAGTACTTC.

This clonotype was counted at least ten times. J is TRBJ2-7 and V is TRBV5-6; D is possibly TRBD1 (6 bases). Trimming cost V 7 bases and J 5 bases, with 19 bases left between them. Germline V lookup: CDR1 SGHDT, CDR2 YYEEEE. The CDR3 runs to 14 residues. The CDR3 DNA reads as TGTGCCAGCGGGACACGGCGGTTATACGACGAGCAGTACTTC. Translation gives CASGTRRLYDEQYF.

This clonotype has more than one count but fewer than ten. V gene TRBV18 combines with J gene TRBJ2-7; D gene uncertain. CDR3 length equals 14 residues. The V gene lost 0 bases and the J gene lost 3 bases, with 9 bases spanning the gap. Germline CDR1 and CDR2: KGHSH and LQKENI. CDR3 sequence: CASSPPGTIYEQYF. The CDR3 nucleotides are TGTGCCAGCTCACCACCAGGCACGATCTACGAGCAGTACTTC.

Many counts were recorded for this clonotype. This chain joins TRBV5-1 and TRBJ2-1, with TRBD1 matching over 7 bases. This CDR3 spans 14 amino acids. V dropped 3 bases and J dropped 4; count of bases not matched to a gene: 4. Germline V gene data show CDR1 as SGHRS and CDR2 as YFSETQ. DNA for the CDR3: TGCGCCAGCAGCTCGGGGACAGTGTACAATGAGCAGTTCTTC. The encoded protein is CASSSGTVYNEQFF. The entire variable domain, with the rest obtained from reference TRBV5-1 and TRBJ2-1, is as follows: KAGVTQTPRYLIKTRGQQVTLSCSPISGHRSVSWYQQTPGQGLQFLFEYFSETQRNKGNFPGRFSGRQFSNSRSEMNVSTLELGDSALYLCASSSGTVYNEQFFGPGTRLTVL.

Here the CDR3 DNA reads TGCAGCACCCGACTAGAAGAGACCCAGTACTTC. Translating gives CSTRLEETQYF. V is TRBV29-1 and J is TRBJ2-4, with D possibly being TRBD2 (6 bases). The end of the DNA is better explained by TRBJ2-5, so the J call may be wrong. The CDR3 has 11 residues. Germline lookup yields CDR1 SQVTM and CDR2 ANQGSEA.

This clonotype was observed at least ten times. This chain links TRBV24-1 with TRBJ2-4, with 12 positions matching TRBD1. The CDR3 is 17 residues long. Germline loops: CDR1 KGHDR, CDR2 SFDVKD. The J segment lost 7 bases and the V segment lost 3 bases, leaving 9 bases of the junction unmatched. CDR3 sequence (DNA): TGTGCCACCAGTGATCCAGGGACAGGGGGCGCGAGGAACATTCAGTACTTC. Amino acids: CATSDPGTGGARNIQYF.

This clonotype occurred a few times. The chain has TRBV6-6 and TRBJ1-6; 7 bases fit TRBD1. J was trimmed by 0 bases and V by 5 bases; bases with no gene match: 7. Germline CDR1 and CDR2: MNHNY and SVGAGI (reference sequence). The CDR3 runs to 17 residues. CDR3 DNA sequence: TGTGCCAGCAGTGGGGGGACAGTTAGCTCCTATAATTCACCCCTCCACTTT. It encodes CASSGGTVSSYNSPLHF.

V usage is TRBV20-1 and J usage is TRBJ2-1; TRBD2 matches 8 bases. The germline V gene encodes CDR1 DFQATT and CDR2 SNEGSKA (reference sequence). The CDR3 loop spans 17 amino acids. J lost 7 bases, V lost 6 bases, and 20 bases had no gene match. The CDR3 protein is CSAITQSGRARRNEQFF. The CDR3 DNA is TGCAGTGCCATAACCCAGTCCGGGAGGGCCCGGAGGAATGAGCAGTTCTTC.

The chain couples TRBV28 to TRBJ2-5; D not certain. TRBJ2-7 matches the DNA end more closely, so the J call is doubtful. The CDR3 is made up of 14 amino acids. Germline V lookup: CDR1 MDHEN, CDR2 SYDVKM. The CDR3 DNA reads TGTGCCAGCAATCCCGGCGGCGGATCCTACGAGCAGTACTTC. It is translated as CASNPGGGSYEQYF.

At least ten counts were recorded for this clonotype. The chain uses TRBV5-1 and TRBJ2-7; maybe TRBD1 (5 bases). Germline CDR1 reads SGHRS; CDR2 reads YFSETQ. The V gene lost 2 bases and the J gene lost 3 bases, with 15 bases spanning the gap. CDR3 size: 15 residues. CDR3 sequence: CASSFSQGQGYEQYF. The CDR3 DNA is TGCGCCAGCAGCTTTTCCCAGGGCCAAGGCTACGAGCAGTACTTC.

Comment on this clonotype: The junction differs from germline at one of its ends, possibly a read error. V is TRBV12-3 or TRBV12-4 and J is TRBJ2-1; weak D call: TRBD1 (5 bases). CDR3 length: 15 amino acids. CDR3 in amino acids: CASSPRQSSYNAQFF. CDR3 nucleotides: TGTGCCAGCAGTCCTCGACAGAGCTCCTACAATGCGCAGTTCTTC.

The chain links TRBV5-1 to TRBJ2-7; TRBD2 agrees at 9 bases. Germline CDR1 and CDR2: SGHRS and YFSETQ. J lost 0 bases, V lost 4 bases, and 5 bases had no gene match. This CDR3 region has 15 residues. CDR3 nucleotide sequence: TGCGCCAGCAGCATTAGCGGGAGTCGCTCCTACGAGCAGTACTTC. It specifies CASSISGSRSYEQYF.

The sample holds many counts of this clonotype. This sequence joins TRBV28 and TRBJ2-1; D not resolved. V dropped 4 bases and J dropped 8 bases, with 9 bases sitting between them. The CDR3 is 12 residues long. Germline lookup yields CDR1 MDHEN and CDR2 SYDVKM. The CDR3 sequence is CASSYWEDEQFF. For the CDR3, the DNA is TGTGCCAGCAGTTATTGGGAAGATGAGCAGTTCTTC.

This clonotype was detected many times. The rearrangement joins TRBV28 to TRBJ2-1, with D maybe TRBD2 (5 bases). The V end lost 5 bases, the J end lost 2 bases, and 16 bases lay between the germline ends. The CDR3 is 16 amino acids. Germline CDR1 reads MDHEN; CDR2 reads SYDVKM. As DNA, the CDR3 is TGTGCCAGCAGTCGACCCAGACTACTTACCTACAATGAGCAGTTCTTC. Translation: CASSRPRLLTYNEQFF.

This clonotype occurred a few times. The rearrangement uses TRBV5-6 and TRBJ2-1; TRBD2 aligns across 8 bases. There are 17 residues in the CDR3. CDR1 and CDR2 (germline): SGHDT, YYEEEE. J gave up 6 bases and V 2 bases, and 13 bases lay outside the gene matches. The CDR3 is CASSFRTGTSLSNEQFF. The CDR3 nucleotides are TGTGCCAGCAGCTTTAGAACCGGGACTAGTTTGAGCAATGAGCAGTTCTTC.

The V call is TRBV5-6, the J call TRBJ1-5, with no clear D. V was trimmed by 5 bases and J by 6 bases, leaving 12 bases between them. Looked up from germline, CDR1 is SGHDT and CDR2 is YYEEEE. The CDR3 has 13 residues. The CDR3 DNA reads TGTGCCAGCAGTCTCGGAAGGGTTCAGCCCCAGCATTTT. Protein: CASSLGRVQPQHF.

In its sample, this clonotype was seen a few times. V and J are TRBV20-1 and TRBJ2-1; no definite D call. Germline V gives CDR1 DFQATT, CDR2 SNEGSKA (reference sequence). The CDR3 runs 15 residues. Trimming removed 6 bases at V and 0 bases at J, with 15 bases between. CDR3 sequence (DNA): TGCAGTGCAGATCATCTAGAGAGCTCCTACAATGAGCAGTTCTTC. It translates to CSADHLESSYNEQFF.

This clonotype has a count of ten or more. The chain joins TRBV20-1 to TRBJ2-3; TRBD1 is a possible D gene (6 bases). The CDR3 spans 15 residues. The V end was cut by 1 base, the J end by 2 bases, with 13 bases between. The V gene's germline CDR1 is DFQATT and CDR2 SNEGSKA (reference sequence). The CDR3 here is CSARVQGRVTDTQYF. The CDR3 bases are TGCAGTGCTAGAGTGCAGGGGCGAGTCACAGATACGCAGTATTTT.

This clonotype has more than one count but fewer than ten. V is TRBV3-1 and J is TRBJ2-1, with 11 nucleotides matching TRBD1. TRBJ2-7 explains the end of the DNA better; the J call may be wrong. Germline V gene data show CDR1 as LGHDT and CDR2 as YNNKEL (reference sequence). The CDR3 covers 15 residues. CDR3 DNA: TGTGCCAGCAGCCTTGGACAGGGGGCCTACAATGAGCAGTACTTC. Translation gives CASSLGQGAYNEQYF.

V gene TRBV12-3 or TRBV12-4 combines with J gene TRBJ2-3; D remains unclear. The CDR3 is made up of 15 amino acids. V gave up 6 bases and J gave up 4 bases, with 17 bases separating them. The CDR3 reads CASSRRALNADTQYF. CDR3 DNA: TGTGCCAGCAGCCGACGGGCCCTCAACGCAGATACGCAGTATTTT.

The rearrangement uses TRBV7-2 and TRBJ2-1; maybe TRBD1 (6 bases). Germline V CDR1 and CDR2: SGHTA, FQGNSA. V lost 4 bases and J lost 3, with 10 bases in between. The CDR3 totals 14 residues. CDR3 nucleotide sequence: TGTGCCAGCAGCTGGGGGCATATCTACAATGAGCAGTTCTTC. Its protein product is CASSWGHIYNEQFF.

This clonotype has just a few counts. The chain is built from TRBV5-1 and TRBJ1-1; D is uncertain. In germline, CDR1 is SGHRS, CDR2 YFSETQ. The V and J ends lost 4 bases and 5 bases respectively, with 12 bases between them. CDR3 size: 13 residues. The CDR3 nucleotides read TGCGCCAGCAGCATTCAGGAAACGACTGAAGCTTTCTTT. Its translation is CASSIQETTEAFF. Supplemented by reference TRBV5-1 and TRBJ1-1, the full variable domain reads KAGVTQTPRYLIKTRGQQVTLSCSPISGHRSVSWYQQTPGQGLQFLFEYFSETQRNKGNFPGRFSGRQFSNSRSEMNVSTLELGDSALYLCASSIQETTEAFFGQGTRLTVV.

Worth noting for this clonotype: One end of the junction is discordant with germline, which a read error may explain. This chain links TRBV29-1 with TRBJ2-7; TRBD1 matches 7 bases. The CDR3 consists of 15 residues. CDR1 is SQVTM, CDR2 ANQGSEA, per germline. In DNA, the CDR3 is TGCAGCGTACGTGGTAATACCGGGACAGAGTACGAGCTGTACTTC. Residues: CSVRGNTGTEYELYF.

Notes on this clonotype: This may stem from a read error, because a much larger clone lies one nucleotide away. CDR3 nucleotides: TGCAGTGCTAGCGCGGGACATATCTACGAGCAGTACTTC. Translation: CSASAGHIYEQYF. The chain couples TRBV20-1 to TRBJ2-7, with D possibly being TRBD1 or TRBD2 (6 bases each). The CDR3 runs 13 residues. The germline V and J ends were trimmed by 3 bases and 3 bases, with 12 bases remaining between them. Germline V gene lookup returns CDR1 DFQATT and CDR2 SNEGSKA (reference sequence).

The gene calls are TRBV6-2 or TRBV6-3 and TRBJ2-1, with D uncertain. Germline V gene data show CDR1 as MNHEY and CDR2 as SVGEGT. The V gene lost 8 bases and the J gene lost 7 bases, with 18 bases spanning the gap. The CDR3 covers 14 residues. The CDR3 DNA sequence: TGTGCCAGCTCCAGAAGTTCTGCTATGAATGAGCAGTTCTTC. This translates into CASSRSSAMNEQFF.

Turning to this clonotype: This may stem from a read error, because a much larger clone lies one nucleotide away. The rearrangement uses TRBV5-1 and TRBJ2-7; D not resolved. The CDR3 is 14 amino acids. Germline assignment: CDR1 SGHRS and CDR2 YFSETQ. This chain's CDR3 is CASGLSAVDYEQYF. As DNA, the CDR3 is TGCGCCAGCGGCTTGTCGGCTGTGGACTACGAGCAGTACTTC.

The table lists this clonotype with a few counts. This sequence joins TRBV6-2 or TRBV6-3 and TRBJ2-5; 7 bases map to TRBD2. V lost 2 bases, J lost 5 bases, and 5 bases stayed unmatched. The CDR3 is 14 amino acids. The germline V gene encodes CDR1 MNHEY and CDR2 SVGEGT. The CDR3 bases are TGTGCCAGCAGTTACCTGACTAGCCAGGAGACCCAGTACTTC. Translated: CASSYLTSQETQYF.